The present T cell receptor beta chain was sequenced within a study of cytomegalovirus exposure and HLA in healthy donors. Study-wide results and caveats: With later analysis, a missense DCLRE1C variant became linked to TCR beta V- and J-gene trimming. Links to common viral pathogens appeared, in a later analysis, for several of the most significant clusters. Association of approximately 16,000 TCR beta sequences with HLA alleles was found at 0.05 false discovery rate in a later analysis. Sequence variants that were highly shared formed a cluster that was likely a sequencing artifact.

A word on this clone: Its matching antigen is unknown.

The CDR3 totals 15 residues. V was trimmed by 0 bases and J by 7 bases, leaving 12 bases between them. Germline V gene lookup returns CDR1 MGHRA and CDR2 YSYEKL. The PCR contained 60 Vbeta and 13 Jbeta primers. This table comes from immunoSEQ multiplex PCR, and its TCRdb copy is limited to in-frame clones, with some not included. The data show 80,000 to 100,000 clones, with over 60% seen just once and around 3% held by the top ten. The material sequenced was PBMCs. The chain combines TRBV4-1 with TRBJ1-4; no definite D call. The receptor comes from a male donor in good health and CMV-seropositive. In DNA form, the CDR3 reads TGCGCCAGCAGCCAAGAGGGCATAGACCGTGAAAAACTGTTTTTT. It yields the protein CASSQEGIDREKLFF.